Each of the 27 T cell receptor beta chains below was sequenced from the same sample in a study of regulatory T cells in long-lasting Graves disease. Time point noted: newly diagnosed GD, antithyroid drugs for less than 3 months. There was RNA extracted from PBMCs, and the TCR library was made from it. The TCR beta library used iRepertoire HTBI primers with Arm-PCR amplification of CDR3. TCRdb reanalysed the multiplex PCR reads using MiXCR and keeps one entry per CDR3 protein. Here the sample spans about 380,000 distinct CDR3 sequences, roughly 15% being singletons. The sample in question was peripheral blood mononuclear cells (PBMCs), obtained at new diagnosis, from a patient treated with antithyroid drugs. The receptors were gathered from a female donor with Graves disease.

This clonotype turned up a few times. J is TRBJ2-2 and V is TRBV9; 8 bases map to TRBD1. Per germline, CDR1 SGDLS and CDR2 YYNGEE. CDR3 size: 16 residues. V lost 0 bases and J lost 4; bases outside the gene matches: 5. This CDR3 reads CASSVAPDRVTGELFF. Here the CDR3 DNA reads TGTGCCAGCAGCGTAGCTCCGGACAGGGTCACCGGGGAGCTGTTTTTT.

This clonotype appeared a few times. The gene calls are TRBV27 and TRBJ1-2, with 8 bases matching TRBD1. This CDR3 is 13 amino acids long. Germline CDR1 reads MNHEY; CDR2 reads SMNVEV (reference sequence). The ends lost 2 bases at V and 8 bases at J; junction bases unmatched: 4. CDR3: CASSLDRGSGYTF. The DNA of the CDR3 is TGTGCCAGCAGTTTAGACAGGGGATCGGGCTACACCTTC.

At least ten counts were recorded for this clonotype. The chain has TRBV10-2 and TRBJ1-6; D is uncertain. V was shortened by 2 bases and J by 0 bases, with 8 bases between the two germline ends. There are 16 residues in the CDR3. Per the germline V gene, CDR1 is WSHSY and CDR2 is SAAADI. DNA of the CDR3: TGCGCCAGCAGTGAGCAGAGGTTCTCCTATAATTCACCCCTCCACTTT. Its protein is CASSEQRFSYNSPLHF.

This clonotype was picked up many times. The chain is built from TRBV28 and TRBJ1-2, with a weak D call TRBD1 (5 bases). Germline CDR1 reads MDHEN; CDR2 reads SYDVKM. Trimming removed 6 bases at V and 5 bases at J, with 19 bases between. CDR3 length equals 15 residues. DNA of the CDR3: TGTGCCAGCAGGTCCGAAGCCGGGGGATTGTATGGCTACACCTTC. It translates to CASRSEAGGLYGYTF.

This clonotype appeared many times. The genes are TRBV7-3 and TRBJ2-3; no clear D gene. V was pared by 2 bases and J by 2 bases, with 8 bases between. CDR1 and CDR2 (germline): SGHTA, FQGTGA. CDR3 length: 14 residues. The CDR3: CASSLRQATDTQYF. The CDR3 coding sequence is TGTGCCAGCAGCTTACGCCAGGCCACAGATACGCAGTATTTT. Complete variable domain (other parts from reference TRBV7-3 and TRBJ2-3): GAGVSQTPSNKVTEKGKYVELRCDPISGHTALYWYRQSLGQGPEFLIYFQGTGAADDSGLPNDRFFAVRPEGSVSTLKIQRTERGDSAVYLCASSLRQATDTQYFGPGTRLTVL.

This clonotype showed up many times. The V and J genes are TRBV6-2 or TRBV6-3 and TRBJ1-2; tentative D call: TRBD1 (5 bases). V shed 2 bases and J shed 0 bases, with 10 bases lying between them. The CDR3 is 15 amino acids. Germline CDR1 MNHEY, CDR2 SVGEGT. DNA for the CDR3: TGTGCCAGCAGTTACGGGGGTTTAGCTAACTATGGCTACACCTTC. Translated, it gives CASSYGGLANYGYTF.

This rearrangement joins TRBV7-2 to TRBJ2-3; 8 bases line up with TRBD2. Losses at the gene ends were 1 base for V and 4 bases for J; bases not matched to a gene: 4. Per germline, CDR1 SGHTA and CDR2 FQGNSA. CDR3 length: 15 residues. Here the CDR3 DNA reads TGTGCCAGCAGCTTAGTCTTAGCGGGACCAGATACGCAGTATTTT. It translates to CASSLVLAGPDTQYF.

This clonotype was detected only once. This could be a read error, since a much larger clone is one nucleotide away. V gene TRBV12-3 or TRBV12-4 combines with J gene TRBJ2-7; 9 bases are shared with TRBD2. V gave up 6 bases and J gave up 7 bases; unmatched junction bases: 10. This CDR3 region has 14 residues. CDR3 bases: TGTGCCAGCAGGGGACTAGCCATGGGGGATGAGCAGTACTTC. This gives the protein CASRGLAMGDEQYF.

The chain couples TRBV13 to TRBJ2-7; 13 nucleotides align to TRBD2. Germline CDR1 PRHDT, CDR2 FYEKMQ (reference sequence). The CDR3 is 15 amino acids. V shed 4 bases and J 3 bases; nucleotides not matched to a gene: 3. The CDR3 protein is CASSSGTSGVYEQYF. The CDR3 nucleotides are TGTGCCAGCAGCTCAGGGACTAGCGGGGTCTACGAGCAGTACTTC. The full variable domain, in which reference TRBV13 and TRBJ2-7 provide the parts outside the CDR3, is AAGVIQSPRHLIKEKRETATLKCYPIPRHDTVYWYQQGPGQDPQFLISFYEKMQSDKGSIPDRFSAQQFSDYHSELNMSSLELGDSALYFCASSSGTSGVYEQYFGPGTRLTVT.

This clonotype was picked up many times. The rearrangement uses TRBV11-2 and TRBJ1-1; tentative D call: TRBD1 (6 bases). Trimming took 2 bases from V and 8 from J, leaving 15 bases between them. The CDR3 runs 14 residues. CDR1 and CDR2 (germline): SGHAT, FQNNGV. CDR3 DNA: TGTGCCAGCAGCTTACTCACCTCAACAGGGGAAGCTTTCTTT. Protein: CASSLLTSTGEAFF.

V is TRBV29-1 and J is TRBJ1-3, with D possibly TRBD1 on 5 matching bases. Trimming took 6 bases from V and 0 from J, leaving 12 bases between them. CDR1 and CDR2 from the germline V gene are SQVTM and ANQGSEA. This CDR3 contains 14 residues. The CDR3 region is CSVVIGVSGNTIYF. CDR3 sequence (DNA): TGCAGCGTCGTTATAGGGGTCTCTGGAAACACCATATATTTT.

This clonotype was seen repeatedly, ten times or more. The rearrangement joins TRBV7-2 to TRBJ2-7, with no clear D. CDR1 is SGHTA, CDR2 FQGNSA, per germline. The CDR3 sequence is 12 residues long. Trimming pared 5 bases from V and 7 bases from J, leaving 12 bases between. The CDR3 region is CASSTSSGEQYF. CDR3 nucleotide sequence: TGTGCCAGCAGCACCTCTTCCGGAGAGCAGTACTTC.

This clonotype was observed a handful of times. The chain has TRBV5-5 and TRBJ2-7, with a tentative D call TRBD2 (6 bases). Trimming shortened V by 2 bases and J by 2 bases, and 14 bases separated the two germline ends. Per germline, CDR1 SGHKS and CDR2 YYEKEE (reference sequence). CDR3 length: 15 amino acids. CDR3 protein: CASSFSSATPYEQYF. The CDR3 coding sequence is TGTGCCAGCAGCTTCTCTAGCGCGACCCCCTACGAGCAGTACTTC.

In this sample, this clonotype turned up many times. The rearrangement uses TRBV9 and TRBJ2-2; TRBD2 agrees at 7 bases. The V gene end was trimmed by 0 bases and the J gene end by 5 bases; junction bases not matched to a gene: 7. The CDR3 contains 16 residues. Germline CDR1 reads SGDLS; CDR2 reads YYNGEE. The CDR3 nucleotides are TGTGCCAGCAGCGTAGGTGGGAGGGCCATAACCGGGGAGCTGTTTTTT. Its translation is CASSVGGRAITGELFF.

This clonotype has just a few counts. DNA for the CDR3: TGTGCCAGCAGCTCCCGTCCAGACACTGAAGCTTTCTTT. This sequence encodes CASSSRPDTEAFF. V and J are TRBV7-2 and TRBJ1-1; D remains unclear. V shed 4 bases and J shed 3 bases, with 9 bases lying between them. Germline V CDR1 and CDR2: SGHTA, FQGNSA. The CDR3 spans 13 residues.

This clonotype was found many times. The chain joins TRBV13 to TRBJ2-7; D possibly matches TRBD1 or TRBD2 (6 bases each). CDR1 is PRHDT, CDR2 FYEKMQ, per germline (reference sequence). This CDR3 is built from 14 residues. The ends were cut back, 3 bases at V and 2 bases at J, with 11 bases in the middle. This chain's CDR3 is CASSLTGAPYEQYF. CDR3 in DNA: TGTGCCAGCAGCTTGACGGGGGCCCCCTACGAGCAGTACTTC. The full variable domain, in which reference TRBV13 and TRBJ2-7 provide the parts outside the CDR3, is AAGVIQSPRHLIKEKRETATLKCYPIPRHDTVYWYQQGPGQDPQFLISFYEKMQSDKGSIPDRFSAQQFSDYHSELNMSSLELGDSALYFCASSLTGAPYEQYFGPGTRLTVT.

The table lists this clonotype with many counts. CDR3: CASIPTGRTGNTIYF. The CDR3 DNA reads TGTGCCAGCATCCCGACAGGGAGAACTGGAAACACCATATATTTT. The chain has TRBV12-3 or TRBV12-4 and TRBJ1-3; 7 bases map to TRBD1. V lost 7 bases, J lost 2 bases, and 8 bases stayed unmatched. This CDR3 comprises 15 residues.

This clonotype has only a few counts. The V call is TRBV30, the J call TRBJ2-7; no clear D gene. This CDR3 region has 11 residues. V lost 1 base and J 2 bases, leaving 3 bases between the germline ends. Germline V gives CDR1 GTSNPN, CDR2 SVGIG (reference sequence). The DNA of the CDR3 is TGTGCCTGGAGTGAGGCCTACGAGCAGTACTTC. It specifies CAWSEAYEQYF.

In its sample, this clonotype was seen many times. This chain uses TRBV7-3 with TRBJ2-5; 7 bases are shared with TRBD2. The last part of the DNA fits TRBJ2-1 better; the J call may be wrong. This CDR3 is built from 15 residues. From germline, CDR1 is SGHTA and CDR2 FQGTGA. Here the CDR3 reads CASSLGGGPSNEQFF. CDR3 nucleotide sequence: TGTGCCAGCAGCTTAGGGGGAGGGCCAAGCAATGAGCAGTTCTTC.

Only a few counts were recorded for this clonotype. V and J are TRBV5-6 and TRBJ2-7; 10 bases match TRBD1. The CDR3 is made up of 15 amino acids. Germline-derived CDR1 and CDR2 are SGHDT and YYEEEE. V dropped 4 bases and J dropped 3; count of bases not matched to a gene: 7. The CDR3 region has the DNA TGTGCCAGCAGCGCAACCGGGACAGGGGTCTACGAGCAGTACTTC. Its translation: CASSATGTGVYEQYF.

The chain is built from TRBV4-3 and TRBJ1-5; no clear D. Trimming cost V 1 base and J 6 bases, with 10 bases left between them. The V gene's germline CDR1 is LGHNA and CDR2 YSLEER. The CDR3 totals 14 residues. The CDR3, as DNA: TGCGCCAGCAGCCAAGGGACCGCTGGTCAGCCCCAGCATTTT. This translates into CASSQGTAGQPQHF.

This clonotype appeared a few times. This likely stems from a read error, as it lies one base from a far larger clone. The chain couples TRBV11-2 to TRBJ2-2, with a tentative D call TRBD1 (6 bases). V lost 7 bases to trimming and J lost 5 bases, with 11 bases between them. CDR3 length: 13 amino acids. Germline assignment: CDR1 SGHAT and CDR2 FQNNGV. The CDR3 loop reads CASNPQGTGELFF. DNA for the CDR3: TGTGCCAGCAACCCTCAGGGGACCGGGGAGCTGTTTTTT.

Ten or more counts support this clonotype. The chain carries TRBV6-1 and TRBJ2-2; 10 nucleotides agree with TRBD1. Germline values: CDR1 MNHNS, CDR2 SASEGT. Losses at the gene ends were 6 bases for V and 6 bases for J; bases not matched to a gene: 10. The CDR3 contains 16 residues. CDR3 DNA sequence: TGTGCCAGCAGAGAACCGGGACAGGGGTCGTCCGGGGAGCTGTTTTTT. It codes for CASREPGQGSSGELFF.

This clonotype was seen at least ten times. The chain employs TRBV5-6 and TRBJ2-1; TRBD1 agrees at 7 bases. The germline V gene encodes CDR1 SGHDT and CDR2 YYEEEE. V lost 2 bases and J lost 6; bases outside the gene matches: 8. CDR3 length: 15 amino acids. The CDR3 loop reads CASSLFRGNGNEQFF. Written as DNA, the CDR3 is TGTGCCAGCAGCTTATTCAGGGGGAATGGCAATGAGCAGTTCTTC.

The table lists this clonotype with a few counts. The chain is built from TRBV7-2 and TRBJ2-5; TRBD1 is a possible D gene (6 bases). Germline V gives CDR1 SGHTA, CDR2 FQGNSA. CDR3 length: 14 residues. Between the trimmed V and J ends, which lost 1 base and 5 bases, there was a span of 11 bases. The CDR3 DNA reads TGTGCCAGCAGCTTAGTAAACAGGGCCGAGACCCAGTACTTC. It translates to CASSLVNRAETQYF. Together with reference TRBV7-2 and TRBJ2-5, the CDR3 gives the full variable domain: GAGVSQSPSNKVTEKGKDVELRCDPISGHTALYWYRQSLGQGLEFLIYFQGNSAPDKSGLPSDRFSAERTGGSVSTLTIQRTQQEDSAVYLCASSLVNRAETQYFGPGTRLLVL.

This clonotype showed up just a few times. The genes are TRBV14 and TRBJ2-1; D unresolved. The CDR3 runs to 16 residues. From germline, CDR1 is SGHDN and CDR2 FVKESK. V lost 4 bases and J lost 0, with 13 bases in between. The CDR3 spells CASSLYIRPSYNEQFF. Written as DNA, the CDR3 is TGTGCCAGCAGCCTCTACATAAGACCCTCCTACAATGAGCAGTTCTTC. Full variable domain (rest looked up from reference TRBV14 and TRBJ2-1): EAGVTQFPSHSVIEKGQTVTLRCDPISGHDNLYWYRRVMGKEIKFLLHFVKESKQDESGMPNNRFLAERTGGTYSTLKVQPAELEDSGVYFCASSLYIRPSYNEQFFGPGTRLTVL.

This clonotype came up many times. The V call is TRBV6-5, the J call TRBJ1-2; 8 bases fit TRBD1. J gave up 2 bases and V 0 bases, and 14 bases lay outside the gene matches. Germline V gene lookup returns CDR1 MNHEY and CDR2 SVGAGI. The length of the CDR3 is 19 residues. The CDR3 DNA reads as TGTGCCAGCAGTTACTCGATGGGGACAGGCTTTTTCCGCAACTATGGCTACACCTTC. Amino acid sequence: CASSYSMGTGFFRNYGYTF.